This T cell receptor beta chain was sequenced for a study of blood T cells in healthy people across ages. A second PCR, run for roughly 7 to 11 cycles, used a sample-barcoded 5' primer plus a J-beta primer mix. In TCRdb, the 5' RACE reads were re-called with MiXCR into one record per CDR3 protein. The sample comprises about 1.6 million distinct CDR3 sequences, around 35% of which are singletons, and around 11% rests with the top ten. Trimming removed 4 bases from V and 12 bases from J, with 18 bases in between. CDR3 length equals 13 residues. The V gene's germline CDR1 is SGDLS and CDR2 YYNGEE. The sequence was collected from a woman aged 30 to 39 in good health. The sequenced material came from blood. This chain links TRBV9 with TRBJ2-3; D is ambiguous. The CDR3 reads CASSPRWGGVQYF. DNA for the CDR3: TGTGCCAGCAGCCCCCGGTGGGGTGGGGTTCAGTATTTT.